Included here is one T cell receptor beta chain sequence, with context. This receptor's antigen is unknown. No quality values exist for individual bases; no much larger clone is one base distant. Receptor amplification or capture employed the immunoSEQ multiplex PCR assay. In the authors' own workflow: A statistical classification framework was developed to diagnose cytomegalovirus status using the catalog of TCR beta chain sequences. What TCRdb holds here is the immuneACCESS table cut down to in-frame rearrangements. Part of the clones is not present; checked against another copy, under half of the missing clones reflect an unresolved V gene, and the others are unexplained. The V and J calls and clone size were taken over from that table, and D and trimming were inferred from the DNA. The sample table shows 200,000 to 250,000 clones, and over 80% are seen once. The biggest ten clones account for roughly 5.5% of the sample.

The germline V end is reduced by 4 bases and the J end by 4 bases; junction bases left unmatched: 13. For CDR1 and CDR2, the germline V gene lists SGHRS and YFSETQ. The CDR3 measures 16 amino acids from cysteine to phenylalanine. The kept DNA is CDR3 alone, 48 bases in frame from the first base. This sample stems from a study of cytomegalovirus exposure and HLA in healthy donors (dated by TCRdb to about 2017). Looking at the study overall: A later analysis indicated that the 90 to 150 validation repertoires were generated on the platform also employed for the 670 or so repertoires of the first cohort. The study aimed to test whether cataloging public T cell receptors could reveal signatures of past pathogen exposure. In addition to the first cohort of roughly 700 subjects, a separate validation cohort of approximately 130 different subjects was used. To predict cytomegalovirus infection status, the study brought together high-throughput TCR immunosequencing, statistical association of individual TCRs with disease status, and machine learning. General study outcomes and caveats: In vitro tests confirmed that three of the cytomegalovirus-associated TCR beta chains recognize cytomegalovirus antigens. A later analysis found that TCRs clustered in the first cohort also tended to co-occur in the 120 validation repertoires, with 94% of cluster scores above 0. All 120 or so repertoires were used to score co-occurrence in the validation cohort in a later analysis, because that analysis had no HLA typing for the cohort. The authors suggested that the approach could potentially be extended to other disease states and immunological phenotypes. The study gave a list of some 150 TCR beta chains associated with cytomegalovirus. Across donors, most TCR sequences were observed very rarely, whereas some public TCRs were present in many individuals. Cytomegalovirus status was reported to be diagnosed by the classifier with high specificity and sensitivity in both the original and validation cohorts.

The donors were included in the validation cohort of around 120 subjects, a group kept apart from the approximately 650-subject first cohort. Recombination joined TRBV5-1 with TRBJ1-2; 7 central nucleotides agree with TRBD1. Material: PBMCs. The clonotype was recovered from a woman younger than 30 in good health and CMV-seronegative. CDR3 loop: CASSPQLTGVGYGYTF. The DNA sequence is as follows: TGCGCCAGCAGCCCGCAACTTACAGGGGTGGGCTATGGCTACACCTTC.